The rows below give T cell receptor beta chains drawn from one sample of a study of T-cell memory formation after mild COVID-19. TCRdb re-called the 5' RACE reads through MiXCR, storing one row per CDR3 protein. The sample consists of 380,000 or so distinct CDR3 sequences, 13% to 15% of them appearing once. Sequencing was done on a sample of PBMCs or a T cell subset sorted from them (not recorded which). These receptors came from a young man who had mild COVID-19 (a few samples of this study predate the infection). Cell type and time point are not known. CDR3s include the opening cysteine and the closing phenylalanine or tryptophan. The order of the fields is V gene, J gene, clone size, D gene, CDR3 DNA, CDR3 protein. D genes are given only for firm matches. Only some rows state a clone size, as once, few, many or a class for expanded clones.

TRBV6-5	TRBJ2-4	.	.	TGTGCCAGCAGTTACTCGGGCAGGGGCGGGAACATTCAGTACTTC	CASSYSGRGGNIQYF
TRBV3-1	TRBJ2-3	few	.	TGTGCCAGCAGCCAAGTGTTTGCCTCAAGAACTAGCACAGATACGCAGTATTTT	CASSQVFASRTSTDTQYF
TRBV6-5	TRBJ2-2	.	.	TGTGCCAGCAGTTACAACCTAGCAACCGGGGAGCTGTTTTTT	CASSYNLATGELFF
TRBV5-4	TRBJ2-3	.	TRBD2	TGTGCCAGCAAACTAGCGGGGGGCCTAAGGGGGCAGTATTTT	CASKLAGGLRGQYF
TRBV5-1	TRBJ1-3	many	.	TGCGCCAGCAGCTTGGCATCGCACTCTGGAAACACCATATATTTT	CASSLASHSGNTIYF
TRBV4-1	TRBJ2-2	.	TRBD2	TGCGCCAGCATGCTGAGCGGGGGGCCGAACACCGGGGAGCTGTTTTTT	CASMLSGGPNTGELFF
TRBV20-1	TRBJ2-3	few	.	TGCAGTGCGCGCGAGTGGGGAGATACGCAGTATTTT	CSAREWGDTQYF
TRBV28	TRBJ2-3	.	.	TGTGCCAGCACCCCCCGGCCGGGGGATACGCAGTATTTT	CASTPRPGDTQYF
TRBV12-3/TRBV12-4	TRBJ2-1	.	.	TGTGCCAGCAGTTTAGCCCCCCCCGGGAATGAGCAGTTCTTC	CASSLAPPGNEQFF
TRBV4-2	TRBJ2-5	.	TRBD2	TGTGCCAGCAGCCAAGAGGGGCCCCGGAGGGGACTAGCGGGGTTTGCCCAGTACTTC	CASSQEGPRRGLAGFAQYF
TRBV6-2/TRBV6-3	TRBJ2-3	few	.	TGTGCCAGCAGTTTAAAGGCCTTCACAGATACGCAGTATTTT	CASSLKAFTDTQYF
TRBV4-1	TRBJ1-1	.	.	TGCGCCAGCAGCCAAGATAAAACAGGGTGGGCGAACACTGAAGCTTTCTTT	CASSQDKTGWANTEAFF
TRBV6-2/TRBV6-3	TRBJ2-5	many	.	TGTGCCAGCAGTCCGGACGAAAAAGAGACCCAGTACTTC	CASSPDEKETQYF
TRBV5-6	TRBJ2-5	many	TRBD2	TGTGCCAGCAATGAACCGGGGGGTCTCGAAGAGACCCAGTACTTC	CASNEPGGLEETQYF
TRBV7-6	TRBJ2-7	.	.	TGTGCCAGCAGCACTGGAAAGGAGCAGTACTTC	CASSTGKEQYF
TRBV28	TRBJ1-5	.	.	TGTGCCAGCAGTCAGGGGCAGGGCAGATTTTATAGCAATCAGCCCCAGCATTTT	CASSQGQGRFYSNQPQHF
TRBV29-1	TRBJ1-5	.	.	TGCAGCGTTGGCGGAGGGGATGGTCATCAGCCCCAGCATTTT	CSVGGGDGHQPQHF
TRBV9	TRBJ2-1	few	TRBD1	TGTGCCAGCAGCGTGACAGGGGGCAGCAACAATGAGCAGTTCTTC	CASSVTGGSNNEQFF
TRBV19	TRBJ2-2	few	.	TGTGCCAGTAGGCCCCCCAACTTTGCCGGGGAGCTGTTTTTT	CASRPPNFAGELFF
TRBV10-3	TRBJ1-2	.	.	TGTGCCATCAGTACCGGTGACGGTGGCTACACCTTC	CAISTGDGGYTF
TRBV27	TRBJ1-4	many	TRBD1	TGTGCCAGCAGTACAGGGGCAACTAATGAAAAACTGTTTTTT	CASSTGATNEKLFF
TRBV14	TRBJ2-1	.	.	TGTGCCAGCAGCGGCCGGGACACCGGCTACAATGAGCAGTTCTTC	CASSGRDTGYNEQFF
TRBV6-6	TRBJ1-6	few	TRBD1	TGTGCCAGCTGGACAGGGCTTTCACCCCTCCACTTT	CASWTGLSPLHF
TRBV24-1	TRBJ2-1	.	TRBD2	TGTGCCACCAGTGATGAAAACCGACTAGCGGGCCACAATGAGCAGTTCTTC	CATSDENRLAGHNEQFF
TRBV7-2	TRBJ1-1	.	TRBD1	TGTGCCAGCAGCCCAACGACAGGGAGAGCTTTCTTT	CASSPTTGRAFF
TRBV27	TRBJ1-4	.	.	TGTGCCAGCGGGGGTTACGGTGAAAAACTGTTTTTT	CASGGYGEKLFF
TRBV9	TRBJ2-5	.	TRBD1	TGTGCCAGCAGCGAAGGTCAGGGGGCGAAGGAGACCCAGTACTTC	CASSEGQGAKETQYF
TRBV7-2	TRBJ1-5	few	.	TGTGCCAGCAGCTTAGATGTTAGGGAGACTCAGCCCCAGCATTTT	CASSLDVRETQPQHF
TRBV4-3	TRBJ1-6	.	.	TGCGCCAGCCGGCGACAGGCCTATAATTCACCCCTCCACTTT	CASRRQAYNSPLHF
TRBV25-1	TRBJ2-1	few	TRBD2	TGTGCCATTGGACTAGCGGGGGGATACAATGAGCAGTTCTTC	CAIGLAGGYNEQFF
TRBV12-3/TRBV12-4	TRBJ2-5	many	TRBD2	TGTGCCAGCAGTTTACAAGCGGGGGCACAGACCCAGTACTTC	CASSLQAGAQTQYF
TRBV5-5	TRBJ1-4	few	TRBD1	TGTGCCAGCAGCTTCAGGTCGGGGACAGACTATAATGAAAAACTGTTTTTT	CASSFRSGTDYNEKLFF
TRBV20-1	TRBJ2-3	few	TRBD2	TGCAGTGCTAGAGAGGGAAGCGGGGGGGCGGATACGCAGTATTTT	CSAREGSGGADTQYF
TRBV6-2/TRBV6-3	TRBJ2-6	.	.	TGTGCCAGCAGATCCCACGGCTCTGGGGCCAACGTCCTGACTTTC	CASRSHGSGANVLTF
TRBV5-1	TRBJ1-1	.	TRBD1	TGCGCCAGCAGCTTGGCCGTCGGGACAGGGAGGATGAACACTGAAGCTTTCTTT	CASSLAVGTGRMNTEAFF
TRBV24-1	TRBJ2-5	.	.	TGTGCCACCAGTGATTTGGCAGAAGAGACCCAGTACTTC	CATSDLAEETQYF
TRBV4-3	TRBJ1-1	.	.	TGCGCCAGCAGCCAACTATACCCCGGGGGAGGCACTGAAGCTTTCTTT	CASSQLYPGGGTEAFF
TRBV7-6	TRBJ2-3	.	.	TGTGCCAGCAGCCCCGGACTTACCCCCACAGATACGCAGTATTTT	CASSPGLTPTDTQYF
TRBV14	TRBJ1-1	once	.	TGTGCCAGCAGCCAAGGTTTGCAGAACACTGAAGCTTTCTTT	CASSQGLQNTEAFF
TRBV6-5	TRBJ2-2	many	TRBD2	TGTGCCAGCAGATCCAGCGGGGGGGCCGGGGAGCTGTTTTTT	CASRSSGGAGELFF
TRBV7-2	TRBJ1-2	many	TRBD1	TGTGCCAGCAGCTCACGACAGGGCTTCTATGGCTACACCTTC	CASSSRQGFYGYTF
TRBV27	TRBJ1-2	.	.	TGTGCCAGCAGTTTATCGGCAGGGCCCTATGGCTACACCTTC	CASSLSAGPYGYTF
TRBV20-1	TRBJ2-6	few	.	TGCAGTGCTAGTAGACCGTCTGGGGCCAACGTCCTGACTTTC	CSASRPSGANVLTF
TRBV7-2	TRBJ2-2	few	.	TGTGCCAGCAGTTTGATACGGAGGAACACCGGGGAGCTGTTTTTT	CASSLIRRNTGELFF
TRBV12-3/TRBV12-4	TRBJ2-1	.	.	TGTGCCAGCACCGAGAGGGGGGGGAGTATTGAGCAGTTCTTC	CASTERGGSIEQFF
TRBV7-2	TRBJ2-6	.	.	TGTGCCAGCAGCGTAAAGGTCGGGGGCTACTCTGGGGCCAACGTCCTGACTTTC	CASSVKVGGYSGANVLTF
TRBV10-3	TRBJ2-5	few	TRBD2	TGTGCCACCCCGGGACTAGCGGGGGGAAATGAAGAGACCCAGTACTTC	CATPGLAGGNEETQYF
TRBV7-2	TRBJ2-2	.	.	TGTGCCAGCAGCTTAGACCTCGGCGGGGAGCTGTTTTTT	CASSLDLGGELFF